Included here is one T cell receptor (beta chain) sequence, with context. Antigen specificity is unknown. The V and J ends lost 5 bases and 4 bases respectively, with 11 bases between them. This CDR3 region has 14 residues. Germline V CDR1 and CDR2: SGHAT, FQDESV (reference sequence). Generated by immunoSEQ multiplex PCR, the TCRdb table keeps only in-frame clones and is missing some. This sample has tens of thousands of clones, with over 85% found just once. Related graft donors supplied nonmyeloablative bone marrow transplants, and mixed chimerism was transient. Thawed PBMCs were FACS-sorted into unstimulated CD4+CD25+CD127- regulatory T cells, CD4+CD25- non-regulatory cells, CD4 and CD8 cells. These data originate in a study of Tregs in tolerant kidney transplant recipients. Study-wide findings and caveats: Donor-specific Treg expansion exceeded global Treg expansion in tolerant patients, suggesting antigen drive. The most relevant donor-specific Treg TCRbeta repertoire apparently came from expansion with activated donor B cells.

The rearrangement links TRBV11-1 to TRBJ1-4; no definite D call. The sequence was collected from a human patient who received a combined kidney and bone marrow transplant. Some of these T cells may belong to the graft donor. The sequencing used CD4+ T cells from blood (PBMCs), collected 12 months after the transplant. CDR3 DNA: TGTGCCAGCAGCCAAGACTTTAATAATGAAAAACTGTTTTTT. This encodes CASSQDFNNEKLFF.